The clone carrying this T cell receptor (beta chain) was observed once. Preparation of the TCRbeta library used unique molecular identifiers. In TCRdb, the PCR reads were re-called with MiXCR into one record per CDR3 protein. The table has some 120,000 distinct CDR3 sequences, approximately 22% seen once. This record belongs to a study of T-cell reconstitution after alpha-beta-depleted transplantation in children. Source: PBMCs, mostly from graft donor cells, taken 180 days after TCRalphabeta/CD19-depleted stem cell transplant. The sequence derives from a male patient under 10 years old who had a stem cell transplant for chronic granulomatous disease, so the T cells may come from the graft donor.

CDR3 amino acids: CASSQAAFYEQYF. The CDR3 bases are TGTGCCAGCAGCCAAGCTGCTTTCTACGAGCAGTACTTC. The chain uses TRBV3-1 and TRBJ2-7; D is undetermined. The germline CDR1 and CDR2 sequences are LGHDT and YNNKEL (reference sequence). The CDR3 extends over 13 amino acids. Trimming removed 1 base at V and 3 bases at J, with 7 bases between.